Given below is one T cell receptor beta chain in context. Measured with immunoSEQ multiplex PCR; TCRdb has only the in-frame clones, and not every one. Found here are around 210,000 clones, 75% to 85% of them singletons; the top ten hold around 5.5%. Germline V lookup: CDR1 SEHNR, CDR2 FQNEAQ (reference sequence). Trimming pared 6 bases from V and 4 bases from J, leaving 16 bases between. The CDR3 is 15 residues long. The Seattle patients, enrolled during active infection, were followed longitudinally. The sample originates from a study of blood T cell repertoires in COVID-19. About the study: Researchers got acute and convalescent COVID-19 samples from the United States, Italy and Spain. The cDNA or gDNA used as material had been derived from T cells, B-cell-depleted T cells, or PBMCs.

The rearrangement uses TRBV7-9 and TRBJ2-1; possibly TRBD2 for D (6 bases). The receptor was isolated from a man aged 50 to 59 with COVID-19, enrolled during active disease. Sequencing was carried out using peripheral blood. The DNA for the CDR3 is TGTGCCAGCAGTAGGGCCGGTGGGACTTACAATGAGCAGTTCTTC. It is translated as CASSRAGGTYNEQFF.